Listed here are 9 T cell receptor beta chains from one sample, sequenced in a study of blood T cell repertoires in COVID-19. The repertoire was sequenced with immunoSEQ multiplex PCR; TCRdb's copy has only in-frame clones and lacks some. Of 430,000 or so clones in the sample, 85% to 90% were seen once. The sequencing input was PBMCs or T cells enriched from blood (not recorded which). Receptors originate from a woman aged 35 to 49 who had recovered from COVID-19.

This sequence joins TRBV9 and TRBJ2-1; TRBD2 agrees at 14 bases. There are 20 residues in the CDR3. Germline CDR1 is SGDLS and CDR2 is YYNGEE. The J segment lost 2 bases and the V segment lost 5 bases, leaving 15 bases of the junction unmatched. The CDR3 nucleotides read TGTGCCAGCAGTGCTACCGGGACTAGCGGGAGTTTTGGCCCCTACAATGAGCAGTTCTTC. Protein product: CASSATGTSGSFGPYNEQFF.

This chain joins TRBV20-1 and TRBJ1-5; 9 nucleotides match TRBD1. CDR3 length equals 14 residues. Trimming took 3 bases from V and 4 from J; bases not matched to a gene: 4. Germline CDR1 DFQATT, CDR2 SNEGSKA (reference sequence). The CDR3 spells CSASGDRENQPQHF. The CDR3 DNA reads TGCAGTGCTAGTGGGGACAGGGAAAATCAGCCCCAGCATTTT.

V gene TRBV9 combines with J gene TRBJ2-5, with TRBD2 as a possible D gene (7 bases). This CDR3 region has 15 residues. The V end lost 3 bases, the J end lost 5 bases, and 17 bases lay between the germline ends. Per the germline V gene, CDR1 is SGDLS and CDR2 is YYNGEE. CDR3 loop: CASSEGGGDGETQYF. CDR3 nucleotide sequence: TGTGCCAGCAGCGAGGGGGGAGGGGATGGGGAGACCCAGTACTTC.

J is TRBJ1-2 and V is TRBV5-1; 9 nucleotides agree with TRBD1. The CDR3 length is 14 residues. The germline V gene encodes CDR1 SGHRS and CDR2 YFSETQ. The V segment lost 3 bases and the J segment 8 bases; nucleotides outside the gene matches: 8. In DNA form, the CDR3 reads TGCGCCAGCAGCTCCGGGGGACAGGGCAAAGGCTACACCTTC. It encodes CASSSGGQGKGYTF. Complete variable domain (other parts from reference TRBV5-1 and TRBJ1-2): KAGVTQTPRYLIKTRGQQVTLSCSPISGHRSVSWYQQTPGQGLQFLFEYFSETQRNKGNFPGRFSGRQFSNSRSEMNVSTLELGDSALYLCASSSGGQGKGYTFGSGTRLTVV.

This chain uses TRBV6-1 with TRBJ1-1; D is unresolved. The CDR3 extends over 13 amino acids. V lost 2 bases and J 4 bases, leaving 8 bases between the germline ends. Germline V lookup: CDR1 MNHNS, CDR2 SASEGT. The CDR3 reads CASSENRGTEAFF. The CDR3 DNA reads as TGTGCCAGCAGTGAAAACCGCGGCACTGAAGCTTTCTTT.

The chain combines TRBV28 with TRBJ1-2; TRBD1 matches at 7 bases. The length of the CDR3 is 15 residues. With 8 bases clipped from V and 8 bases from J, the junction kept 17 bases outside the gene matches. Germline CDR1 MDHEN, CDR2 SYDVKM. The CDR3 protein is CASLYPRGGDEGYTF. The CDR3 DNA reads as TGTGCCAGCCTTTACCCCCGAGGGGGCGATGAAGGCTACACCTTC.

V usage is TRBV11-2 and J usage is TRBJ1-2; D gene ambiguous. V was cut by 1 base and J by 7 bases, with 19 bases left in between. CDR3 size: 16 residues. Germline V gives CDR1 SGHAT, CDR2 FQNNGV. The CDR3 protein is CASSLVSLSGSGGYTF. CDR3 coding DNA: TGTGCCAGCAGCTTAGTCTCACTATCCGGGTCCGGTGGCTACACCTTC. Full variable domain (outside the CDR3, taken from reference TRBV11-2 and TRBJ1-2): EAGVAQSPRYKIIEKRQSVAFWCNPISGHATLYWYQQILGQGPKLLIQFQNNGVVDDSQLPKDRFSAERLKGVDSTLKIQPAKLEDSAVYLCASSLVSLSGSGGYTFGSGTRLTVV.

This clone occurred once. Other nucleotide sequences from this sample produce the same CDR3. The chain couples TRBV6-5 to TRBJ2-3; D is unresolved. The CDR3 is 14 residues long. The V end lost 0 bases, the J end lost 6 bases, and 10 bases lay between the germline ends. The germline V gene encodes CDR1 MNHEY and CDR2 SVGAGI. CDR3 loop: CASSYSGGGDTQYF. The CDR3 region has the DNA TGTGCCAGCAGTTACTCTGGCGGTGGGGATACGCAGTATTTT.

The rearrangement links TRBV14 to TRBJ2-3; tentatively, D is TRBD1 (6 bases). Per the germline V gene, CDR1 is SGHDN and CDR2 is FVKESK. This CDR3 contains 16 residues. Trimming pared 3 bases from V and 2 bases from J, leaving 15 bases between. CDR3 nucleotides: TGTGCCAGCAGCCACCTGATAGGGGGTTTCACAGATACGCAGTATTTT. Amino acid sequence: CASSHLIGGFTDTQYF.